This T cell receptor beta chain was recorded in a study of CD8 T cells in ankylosing spondylitis. Points from the study as a whole: A TCR beta motif of under 10 highly homologous variants appeared characteristic of ankylosing spondylitis blood.

This clonotype was seen more than once but under ten times. The target antigen is unknown. Germline CDR1 reads SGHRS; CDR2 reads YFSETQ. The V end lost 4 bases, the J end lost 0 bases, and 7 bases lay between the germline ends. The CDR3 covers 13 residues. TCRdb processed the 5' RACE reads anew with MiXCR; each CDR3 protein has one entry. This sample yields 350,000 to 550,000 distinct CDR3 sequences, of which approximately 26% are seen a single time; 0.89% belongs to the top ten. The receptor comes from a male donor with ankylosing spondylitis. This chain connects TRBV5-1 to TRBJ2-5; D remains ambiguous. Sequenced material: blood, either unsorted or a sorted T cell fraction (not recorded which). The CDR3 nucleotides read TGCGCCAGCAGCCCAGAGTACCAAGAGACCCAGTACTTC. Residues: CASSPEYQETQYF.